This entry describes one T cell receptor beta chain. Its antigen is unidentified. The germline CDR1 and CDR2 sequences are SGHRS and YFSETQ. The ends were cut back, 2 bases at V and 4 bases at J, with 9 bases in the middle. CDR3 length: 13 amino acids. The data belong to a study of CD8 T cells in Susac syndrome. Background on the study: Sequenced Susac syndrome patients included about 6 with active disease and roughly 8 who were in remission. Overall study results and limits: Clonal expansion was not seen in any Susac syndrome CD4+ T cell repertoire.

When the RNA was reverse transcribed, random hexamers were used with an input of roughly 0.45 to 1 ug. immunoSEQ multiplex PCR amplified TCR beta CDR3 across 54 Vbeta, 13 Jbeta. Using its own MiXCR run on the immunoSEQ multiplex PCR reads, TCRdb lists one record per CDR3 protein. The sample carries roughly 250,000 distinct CDR3 sequences, roughly 95% recorded once. Sequenced sample: CD4+ T cells from PBMCs. The receptor was derived from a human donor with Susac syndrome. The V and J genes are TRBV5-1 and TRBJ1-1; unclear D gene. The CDR3 DNA reads TGCGCCAGCAGCTTTTCAGGCCCCACTGAAGCTTTCTTT. Translated, it gives CASSFSGPTEAFF.